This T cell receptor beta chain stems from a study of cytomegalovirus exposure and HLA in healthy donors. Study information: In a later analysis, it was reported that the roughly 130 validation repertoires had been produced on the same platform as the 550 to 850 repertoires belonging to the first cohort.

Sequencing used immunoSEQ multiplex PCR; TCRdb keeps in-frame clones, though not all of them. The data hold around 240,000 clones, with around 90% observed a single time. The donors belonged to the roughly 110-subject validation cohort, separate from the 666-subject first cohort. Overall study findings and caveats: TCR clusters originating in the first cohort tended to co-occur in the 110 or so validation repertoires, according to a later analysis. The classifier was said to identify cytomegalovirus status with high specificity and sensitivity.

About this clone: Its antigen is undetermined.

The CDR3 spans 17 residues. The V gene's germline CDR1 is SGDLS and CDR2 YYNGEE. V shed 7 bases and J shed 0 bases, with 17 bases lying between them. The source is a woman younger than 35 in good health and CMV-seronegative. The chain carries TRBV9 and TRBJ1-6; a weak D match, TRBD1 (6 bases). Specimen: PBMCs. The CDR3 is CASGRDTGFSYNSPLHF. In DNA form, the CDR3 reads TGTGCCAGCGGCCGGGACACCGGATTCTCCTATAATTCACCCCTCCACTTT.